This T cell receptor beta chain derives from a study of radiotherapy plus CTLA-4 blockade in lung cancer. CDR1 is SGHNT, CDR2 YYREEE, per germline (reference sequence). V was cut by 1 base and J by 3 bases, with 10 bases left in between. CDR3 size: 14 residues. Produced via immunoSEQ multiplex PCR; TCRdb's table is partial and in-frame only. The table has 30,000 to 35,000 clones, around 73% seen once. This clone was recorded once. This receptor was taken from a human donor with non-small cell lung cancer who had stable disease on radiotherapy plus ipilimumab. Source: peripheral blood, taken from a patient treated with radiotherapy plus ipilimumab. The chain links TRBV5-4 to TRBJ1-2; possible D gene TRBD1, 5 bases. Here the CDR3 DNA reads TGTGCCAGCAGCTTGCAGGGATCGGACTATGGCTACACCTTC. This codes for CASSLQGSDYGYTF. Full variable domain (remainder filled in from reference TRBV5-4 and TRBJ1-2): ETGVTQSPTHLIKTRGQQVTLRCSSQSGHNTVSWYQQALGQGPQFIFQYYREEENGRGNFPPRFSGLQFPNYSSELNVNALELDDSALYLCASSLQGSDYGYTFGSGTRLTVV.